One T cell receptor beta chain is described in this entry. What it binds is not known. This sample is part of a study of T cell responses to AZD1222 COVID-19 vaccine. About the research overall: Investigators merged groups given second doses at roughly 4 or roughly 12 weeks.

Study-wide results and caveats: Recipients of AZD1222 seropositive at baseline numbered only 6 or 7. Regions 160-218 and 743-854 dominated among vaccine-associated CD4 TCRs spanning spike.

The repertoire was sequenced with immunoSEQ multiplex PCR; TCRdb's copy has only in-frame clones and lacks some. This table holds approximately 160,000 clones, around 89% found once. Trimming took 0 bases from V and 6 from J, leaving 11 bases between them. This CDR3 is built from 15 residues. Germline values: CDR1 LGHNA, CDR2 YSLEER. Specimen: peripheral blood, collected on day 0 of AZD1222 vaccination. The V call is TRBV4-3, the J call TRBJ1-4; D remains unclear. The sequence was obtained from an adult in good health. The CDR3 loop is CASSQDRGSYEKLFF. CDR3 DNA sequence: TGCGCCAGCAGCCAAGATCGGGGTTCGTATGAAAAACTGTTTTTT.